The T cell receptor beta chain described here comes from a study of identifying expanded T cells in peripheral blood. This clone was detected a few times. Its cognate antigen is unknown. The CDR3 consists of 16 residues. Trimming removed 1 base from V and 2 bases from J; junction bases left unmatched: 7. Germline V CDR1 and CDR2: SEHNR, FQNEAQ (reference sequence). No infections or other immune events were documented during collection. TCRdb's table, derived via immunoSEQ multiplex PCR, lists solely in-frame clones and lacks some. The sample holds under 150,000 clones, less than 90% seen once. Study results and caveats: Differentially abundant clones: roughly 1.3 between replicates, approximately 15 at two to three weeks, 18 to 20 at four. Variance in clone template counts between approximately two-week samples significantly increased with total template count across all healthy donors.

This chain uses TRBV7-9 with TRBJ2-7; 8 bases are a match to TRBD1. This sequence was found in a person aged 18 to 69 in good health. The sequenced sample consisted of blood. CDR3 in amino acids: CASSLGGTGLPYEQYF. CDR3 sequence (DNA): TGTGCCAGCAGCTTAGGGGGGACAGGATTACCCTACGAGCAGTACTTC.